Listed below are T cell receptor beta chains from one sample, sequenced in a study of shared clonotypes between healthy human individuals. Libraries were prepared by immunoSEQ multiplex PCR; TCRdb keeps only in-frame clonotypes and omits some of them. The table records 800,000 to 1,200,000 clones, around 78% of them present only once. Material: memory CD4+ T cells from PBMCs. These receptors all come from a man in his late teens or twenties in good health. Some clones in this sample may be carry-over from other donors' samples. Both conserved end residues are part of each CDR3. The order of the fields is D gene, clone size, J gene, V gene, CDR3 DNA, CDR3 protein. A D gene is named only where the DNA matches it firmly. Size values are once, few and many counts, or a class for expanded clones, and some rows have none.

-	-	TRBJ2-7	TRBV7-8	TGTGCCAGCAGCTTAATGAGTCACCAGGACGAGCAGTACTTC	CASSLMSHQDEQYF
-	-	TRBJ1-1	TRBV29-1	TGCAGCGTTGCGGGGCTTCACGTTGAAGCTTTCTTT	CSVAGLHVEAFF
TRBD2	-	TRBJ2-7	TRBV2	TGTGCCAGCAGAGCGGGACTAGCGGGCTACGAGCAGTACTTC	CASRAGLAGYEQYF
-	-	TRBJ2-2	TRBV5-1	TGCGCCAGCAGCTTGGTACCTACCGGGGAGCTGTTTTTT	CASSLVPTGELFF
TRBD1	-	TRBJ1-2	TRBV27	TGTGCCAGCAGTCCTCGGGACAGGATCTATGGCTACACCTTC	CASSPRDRIYGYTF
-	-	TRBJ1-2	TRBV4-1	TGCGCCAGCAGCCAAGCCGAAACGGTTCTCTATGGCTACACCTTC	CASSQAETVLYGYTF
-	-	TRBJ1-3	TRBV18	TGTGCCAGCTCCCCTGGGGACACCATATATTTT	CASSPGDTIYF
-	-	TRBJ2-3	TRBV7-2	TGTGCCAGCAGCTTGCTCACAGATACGCAGTATTTT	CASSLLTDTQYF
TRBD1	many	TRBJ1-1	TRBV30	TGTGCCGAAGACAGGGGGCGGAACACTGAAGCTTTCTTT	CAEDRGRNTEAFF
-	-	TRBJ2-3	TRBV28	TGTGCCAGCAGGGGCTCGGACGGATTCACAGATACGCAGTATTTT	CASRGSDGFTDTQYF
-	-	TRBJ2-1	TRBV10-1	TGCGCCAGCAGTGAGTCTCCTAGAGGGAGGAGTGAGCAGTTCTTC	CASSESPRGRSEQFF
-	-	TRBJ2-3	TRBV18	TGTGCCAGCTCACCCTTTGGGGATACGCAGTATTTT	CASSPFGDTQYF
-	-	TRBJ2-2	TRBV9	TGTGCCAGCAGCGCACTCTACAGGGAAATTGACACCGGGGAGCTGTTTTTT	CASSALYREIDTGELFF
TRBD1	-	TRBJ2-3	TRBV5-4	TGTGCCAGCAGCTGGAGACAGGGGGGAAGCACAGATACGCAGTATTTT	CASSWRQGGSTDTQYF
TRBD2	-	TRBJ2-5	TRBV9	TGTGCCAGCAGCGTAGGGCTAGCGGGAGGGGAGACCCAGTACTTC	CASSVGLAGGETQYF
TRBD1	-	TRBJ1-4	TRBV18	TGTGCCAGCTCACCGGGACAGCCTAATGAAAAACTGTTTTTT	CASSPGQPNEKLFF
-	many	TRBJ1-5	TRBV5-8	TGTGCCAGCAGCTTGCGACAATATAGCAATCAGCCCCAGCATTTT	CASSLRQYSNQPQHF
-	once	TRBJ2-3	TRBV18	TGTGCCAGCTCACCAGTGGCTTCAGATACGCAGTATTTT	CASSPVASDTQYF
-	-	TRBJ2-6	TRBV13	TGTGCCAGCAGCTTAAATGGGGCCAACGTCCTGACTTTC	CASSLNGANVLTF
TRBD1	-	TRBJ2-7	TRBV5-1	TGCGCCAGCAGCCAGACAGGGGTGATGACCGAGCAGTACTTC	CASSQTGVMTEQYF
TRBD1	once	TRBJ1-5	TRBV10-3	TGTGCCATCAGCGGACAGGGGGCCGGGAGCAATCAGCCCCAGCATTTT	CAISGQGAGSNQPQHF
-	-	TRBJ1-1	TRBV5-1	TGCGCCAGCAGTCGCGACAGCAACACTGAAGCTTTCTTT	CASSRDSNTEAFF
TRBD1	-	TRBJ1-4	TRBV9	TGTGCCAGCAGCGTAGACGGACAGGGGGAAGGAAAACTGTTTTTT	CASSVDGQGEGKLFF
-	once	TRBJ2-5	TRBV19	TGTGCCAGTAGTATCGAACGTGAGACCCAGTACTTC	CASSIERETQYF
-	-	TRBJ2-3	TRBV27	TGTGCCAGCAGTTCGGGAAACACAGATACGCAGTATTTT	CASSSGNTDTQYF